The 29 T cell receptor beta chains listed next were all sequenced from one sample in a study of T cell responses to AZD1222 COVID-19 vaccine. Some clones are missing from TCRdb's copy, which holds only in-frame ones; the method was immunoSEQ multiplex PCR. This sample has under 150,000 clones, with 93% found just once. The sample consisted of peripheral blood, taken on day 0 of AZD1222 vaccination. These receptors were obtained from an adult in good health.

The V gene is TRBV19, the J gene TRBJ1-2; D unclear. The V gene lost 0 bases and the J gene lost 4 bases, with 6 bases spanning the gap. Germline loops: CDR1 LNHDA, CDR2 SQIVND (reference sequence). The CDR3 is made up of 13 amino acids. CDR3 residues: CASSIDFRYGYTF. CDR3 DNA: TGTGCCAGTAGTATAGATTTCCGCTATGGCTACACCTTC.

The chain combines TRBV6-1 with TRBJ1-5, with 9 bases identical to TRBD1. The V gene's germline CDR1 is MNHNS and CDR2 SASEGT. The junction had 13 bases not matched to a gene; V was cut back by 3 bases and J by 7 bases. The CDR3 runs to 17 residues. For the CDR3, the DNA is TGTGCCAGCAGTGACCCGGGGACAGGGCTAAAGGGCCAGCCCCAGCATTTT. Its translation: CASSDPGTGLKGQPQHF.

The chain has TRBV11-3 and TRBJ2-3; D is perhaps TRBD1 or TRBD2 (5 bases each). V was cut by 5 bases and J by 5 bases, with 11 bases left in between. The V gene's germline CDR1 is SGHNT and CDR2 YENEEA. This CDR3 is built from 13 residues. The CDR3 reads CASSPMGEDTQYF. In DNA form, the CDR3 reads TGTGCCAGCAGCCCCATGGGGGAAGATACGCAGTATTTT.

The rearrangement links TRBV28 to TRBJ1-1, with D unclear. CDR3 length: 14 amino acids. Trimming cost V 6 bases and J 0 bases, with 11 bases left between them. Germline V lookup: CDR1 MDHEN, CDR2 SYDVKM. This chain's CDR3 is CASRVANMNTEAFF. CDR3 nucleotides: TGTGCCAGCAGGGTCGCTAACATGAACACTGAAGCTTTCTTT.

This clone turned up a few times. The gene calls are TRBV5-8 and TRBJ1-5; D may be TRBD1 (6 bases). From germline, CDR1 is SGHTS and CDR2 YDEGEE. The CDR3 loop spans 13 amino acids. Trimming left V 5 bases short and J 5 bases short, with 11 bases between. CDR3 in amino acids: CASRASGDQPQHF. CDR3 bases: TGTGCCAGCAGAGCATCAGGGGATCAGCCCCAGCATTTT.

This clone was seen once. The chain joins TRBV10-3 to TRBJ1-4, with D unresolved. Trimming removed 9 bases at V and 1 base at J, with 9 bases between. The germline V gene has CDR1 ENHRY and CDR2 SYGVKD. CDR3 length: 13 residues. The CDR3: CAISEGTNEKLFF. The CDR3, as DNA: TGTGCCATTTCAGAGGGAACTAATGAAAAACTGTTTTTT.

V and J are TRBV7-9 and TRBJ2-5; 7 nucleotides match TRBD1. The CDR3 loop spans 16 amino acids. V shed 5 bases and J 1 base; nucleotides not matched to a gene: 10. Germline V CDR1 and CDR2: SEHNR, FQNEAQ (reference sequence). Here the CDR3 reads CASSRDRPLFQETQYF. Here the CDR3 DNA reads TGTGCCAGCAGCCGGGACAGACCCCTCTTCCAAGAGACCCAGTACTTC.

The rearrangement uses TRBV7-9 and TRBJ1-2, with 7 bases fitting TRBD1. With V trimmed by 5 bases and J by 10 bases, 7 bases remained unmatched. Germline CDR1 SEHNR, CDR2 FQNEAQ (reference sequence). The CDR3 spans 12 residues. The CDR3: CASSPSQGPYTF. CDR3 DNA sequence: TGTGCCAGCAGCCCCTCACAGGGGCCCTACACCTTC.

The chain is built from TRBV2 and TRBJ2-5; 7 bases are shared with TRBD1. After removal of 8 bases from V and 0 bases from J, the junction contained 9 bases not matched to a gene. This CDR3 contains 15 residues. Per germline, CDR1 SNHLY and CDR2 FYNNEI. This CDR3 is CASAGPGQYQETQYF. CDR3 nucleotides: TGTGCCAGCGCTGGTCCGGGACAGTACCAAGAGACCCAGTACTTC. The whole variable domain, remainder taken from reference TRBV2 and TRBJ2-5, is EPEVTQTPSHQVTQMGQEVILRCVPISNHLYFYWYRQILGQKVEFLVSFYNNEISEKSEIFDDQFSVERPDGSNFTLKIRSTKLEDSAMYFCASAGPGQYQETQYFGPGTRLLVL.

V usage is TRBV6-5 and J usage is TRBJ1-5, with D unclear. Trimming stripped 6 bases from V and 1 base from J, with 13 bases between. The germline V gene encodes CDR1 MNHEY and CDR2 SVGAGI. The CDR3 covers 15 residues. The CDR3 sequence: CASSSKTRSNQPQHF. CDR3 bases: TGTGCCAGCAGCTCCAAAACGCGGAGCAATCAGCCCCAGCATTTT.

The chain has TRBV4-2 and TRBJ1-5, with 7 bases aligning to TRBD1. Germline V CDR1 and CDR2: LGHNA, YNFKEQ. V lost 3 bases to trimming and J lost 0 bases; unmatched junction nucleotides: 5. This CDR3 has 16 residues. The DNA of the CDR3 is TGTGCCAGCAGCCAGGGGGGACAGAATAGCAATCAGCCCCAGCATTTT. Its protein is CASSQGGQNSNQPQHF.

This chain joins TRBV28 and TRBJ1-5; 10 bases are shared with TRBD1. The CDR3 loop spans 15 amino acids. The V gene end was trimmed by 2 bases and the J gene end by 2 bases; junction bases not matched to a gene: 0. CDR1 MDHEN and CDR2 SYDVKM come from the germline V gene. The CDR3 region is CASSLGTGGNQPQHF. CDR3 bases: TGTGCCAGCAGTTTAGGGACAGGGGGCAATCAGCCCCAGCATTTT.

This rearrangement joins TRBV28 to TRBJ1-1; perhaps TRBD1 as D (6 bases). The V and J ends lost 3 bases and 5 bases respectively, with 10 bases between them. This CDR3 has 13 amino acids. The germline V gene encodes CDR1 MDHEN and CDR2 SYDVKM. CDR3 amino acids: CASSFDQGTEAFF. The CDR3 coding sequence is TGTGCCAGCAGTTTTGACCAGGGGACTGAAGCTTTCTTT.

By sample share, this clone is medium-sized. This sequence joins TRBV24-1 and TRBJ1-2; no definite D call. CDR1 is KGHDR, CDR2 SFDVKD, per germline. V dropped 2 bases and J dropped 6 bases, with 9 bases sitting between them. This CDR3 has 13 residues. The CDR3: CATSDSLSDGYTF. CDR3 in DNA: TGTGCCACCAGTGATTCTCTATCGGATGGCTACACCTTC.

V is TRBV7-9 and J is TRBJ1-2; the match to TRBD1 covers 7 bases. The germline V gene encodes CDR1 SEHNR and CDR2 FQNEAQ (reference sequence). The ends lost 4 bases at V and 0 bases at J; junction bases unmatched: 5. This CDR3 is built from 15 residues. CDR3 loop: CASSYPGQPNYGYTF. CDR3 nucleotides: TGTGCCAGCAGCTATCCGGGACAGCCTAACTATGGCTACACCTTC. Full variable domain (remainder filled in from reference TRBV7-9 and TRBJ1-2): DTGVSQNPRHKITKRGQNVTFRCDPISEHNRLYWYRQTLGQGPEFLTYFQNEAQLEKSRLLSDRFSAERPKGSFSTLEIQRTEQGDSAMYLCASSYPGQPNYGYTFGSGTRLTVV.

V usage is TRBV11-2 and J usage is TRBJ1-3; D perhaps matches TRBD1 (6 bases). The CDR3 extends over 16 amino acids. The germline V gene encodes CDR1 SGHAT and CDR2 FQNNGV. V shed 2 bases and J shed 0 bases, with 11 bases lying between them. Written as DNA, the CDR3 is TGTGCCAGCAGCTTAAGACAGGACATCTCTGGAAACACCATATATTTT. Its translation: CASSLRQDISGNTIYF.

This clone was detected a few times. The rearrangement uses TRBV7-3 and TRBJ1-1; the D gene is possibly TRBD1 (6 bases). The CDR3 has 13 amino acids. Trimming removed 1 base at V and 12 bases at J, with 15 bases between. The germline V gene encodes CDR1 SGHTA and CDR2 FQGTGA. The CDR3: CASSLKGGLWPFF. The CDR3 DNA reads TGTGCCAGCAGCTTAAAGGGGGGGCTTTGGCCTTTCTTT.

The V and J genes are TRBV4-1 and TRBJ2-6; TRBD2 might be the D (5 bases). This CDR3 region has 20 residues. Germline lookup yields CDR1 MGHRA and CDR2 YSYEKL. Trimming removed 4 bases from V and 0 bases from J, with 22 bases in between. In DNA form, the CDR3 reads TGCGCCAGCAGCCGAGGAGAGGGCCGAGGCATTGGCTCTGGGGCCAACGTCCTGACTTTC. This codes for CASSRGEGRGIGSGANVLTF.

V and J are TRBV6-6 and TRBJ2-7, with D possibly TRBD2 on 5 matching bases. CDR3 length: 13 residues. Germline CDR1 MNHNY, CDR2 SVGAGI (reference sequence). The V gene lost 6 bases and the J gene lost 3 bases, with 12 bases spanning the gap. The CDR3 spells CASRDPRGYEQYF. In DNA, the CDR3 is TGTGCCAGCAGGGACCCCCGGGGCTACGAGCAGTACTTC.

V and J are TRBV2 and TRBJ1-1; D ambiguous. V was pared by 7 bases and J by 6 bases, with 12 bases between. Looked up from germline, CDR1 is SNHLY and CDR2 is FYNNEI. The CDR3 consists of 12 residues. CDR3 DNA: TGTGCCAGCAATCCGGGAGTTCCTGAAGCTTTCTTT. Protein product: CASNPGVPEAFF.

This clone appeared once. This sequence joins TRBV7-2 and TRBJ2-1, with D possibly called TRBD1 or TRBD2 (6 bases each). The CDR3 spans 15 residues. Germline V gene data show CDR1 as SGHTA and CDR2 as FQGNSA. Trimming took off 1 base at V and 8 bases at J, with 15 bases between the two ends. CDR3 protein: CASSLGGAGMDEQFF. CDR3 DNA sequence: TGTGCCAGCAGCTTAGGGGGGGCAGGGATGGATGAGCAGTTCTTC.

V usage is TRBV6-5 and J usage is TRBJ1-2; 7 bases align to TRBD1. The CDR3 has 15 residues. Germline CDR1 is MNHEY and CDR2 is SVGAGI. J lost 1 base, V lost 6 bases, and 8 bases had no gene match. CDR3 sequence reads: CASRAYWDSNYGYTF. The CDR3 DNA sequence: TGTGCCAGCAGGGCCTATTGGGACAGTAACTATGGCTACACCTTC.

A few counts support this clone. This rearrangement joins TRBV7-6 to TRBJ2-7; D might be TRBD1 (7 bases). This CDR3 region has 16 residues. Germline V lookup: CDR1 SGHVS, CDR2 FNYEAQ. Deletions cut 1 base from V and 2 bases from J, with 15 bases between. This chain's CDR3 is CASSLGIQGGPYEQYF. The CDR3 nucleotides are TGTGCCAGCAGCTTAGGTATTCAGGGGGGTCCCTACGAGCAGTACTTC.

This chain uses TRBV20-1 with TRBJ1-3, with TRBD1 matching 9 bases. Per germline, CDR1 DFQATT and CDR2 SNEGSKA (reference sequence). The CDR3 totals 16 residues. Trimming cost V 3 bases and J 4 bases; bases outside gene matches: 10. The CDR3 protein is CSASNPTGGNGNTIYF. The CDR3 region has the DNA TGCAGTGCTAGTAATCCGACAGGGGGAAACGGAAACACCATATATTTT.

This chain links TRBV14 with TRBJ1-1; possibly TRBD1 for D (5 bases). The CDR3 runs to 17 residues. V lost 1 base and J 1 base, leaving 16 bases between the germline ends. The germline V gene encodes CDR1 SGHDN and CDR2 FVKESK. CDR3 bases: TGTGCCAGCAGCCAAGGCACGAGGGGCTGGAGGAACACTGAAGCTTTCTTT. Residues: CASSQGTRGWRNTEAFF.

The J gene is TRBJ2-7, the V gene TRBV7-2; TRBD2 agrees at 13 bases. The trim removed 5 bases at V and 4 bases at J, leaving 5 bases unmatched. The germline V gene has CDR1 SGHTA and CDR2 FQGNSA. The CDR3 is 15 residues long. The CDR3, as DNA: TGTGCCAGCAGCCCCGGACTAGCGGGAGCTTACGAGCAGTACTTC. Amino acid sequence: CASSPGLAGAYEQYF. The variable domain in full, completed from reference TRBV7-2 and TRBJ2-7, reads GAGVSQSPSNKVTEKGKDVELRCDPISGHTALYWYRQSLGQGLEFLIYFQGNSAPDKSGLPSDRFSAERTGGSVSTLTIQRTQQEDSAVYLCASSPGLAGAYEQYFGPGTRLTVT.

CDR3 DNA sequence: TGTGCCAGCAGCGTCGAACTAGGGACCCAGTACTTC. As protein: CASSVELGTQYF. The chain uses TRBV2 and TRBJ2-5, with D possibly matching TRBD2 (5 bases). Germline V CDR1 and CDR2: SNHLY, FYNNEI. This CDR3 comprises 12 residues. The ends were cut back, 6 bases at V and 7 bases at J, with 12 bases in the middle.

The chain combines TRBV7-3 with TRBJ1-1; D perhaps matches TRBD1 (6 bases). This CDR3 has 13 amino acids. The germline V gene has CDR1 SGHTA and CDR2 FQGTGA. Trimming pared 1 base from V and 6 bases from J, leaving 9 bases between. The CDR3 here is CASSLRGLPEAFF. As DNA, the CDR3 is TGTGCCAGCAGCTTAAGGGGGCTGCCTGAAGCTTTCTTT.

V gene TRBV27 combines with J gene TRBJ2-7, with 7 bases fitting TRBD2. Germline V gene data show CDR1 as MNHEY and CDR2 as SMNVEV (reference sequence). The junction had 9 bases not matched to a gene; V was cut back by 5 bases and J by 2 bases. The CDR3 is 15 amino acids. This chain's CDR3 is CASSPELARTYEQYF. CDR3 sequence (DNA): TGTGCCAGCAGTCCAGAACTAGCGCGAACCTACGAGCAGTACTTC.